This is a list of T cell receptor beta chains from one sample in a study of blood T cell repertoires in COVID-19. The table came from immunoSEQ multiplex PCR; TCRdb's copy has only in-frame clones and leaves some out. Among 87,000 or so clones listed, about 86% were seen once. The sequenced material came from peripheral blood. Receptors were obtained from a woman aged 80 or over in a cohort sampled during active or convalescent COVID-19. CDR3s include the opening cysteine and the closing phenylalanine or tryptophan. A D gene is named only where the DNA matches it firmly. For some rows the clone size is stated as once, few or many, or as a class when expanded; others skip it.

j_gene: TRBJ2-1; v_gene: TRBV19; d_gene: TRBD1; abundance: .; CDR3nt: TGTGCCAGTACTCCGGGACAGGGGTCCTACAATGAGCAGTTCTTC; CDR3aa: CASTPGQGSYNEQFF
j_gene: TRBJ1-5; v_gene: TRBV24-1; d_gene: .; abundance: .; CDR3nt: TGTGCCACCAGTGATACGGGGTTGGGCAATCAGCCCCAGCATTTT; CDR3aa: CATSDTGLGNQPQHF
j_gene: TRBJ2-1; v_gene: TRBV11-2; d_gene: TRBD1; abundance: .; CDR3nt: TGTGCCAGCGGGACAGTATACAATGAGCAGTTCTTC; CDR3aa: CASGTVYNEQFF
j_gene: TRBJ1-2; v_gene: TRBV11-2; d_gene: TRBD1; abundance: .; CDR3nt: TGTGCCAGCAGCTTATATACAGGGGTCGGAGGCCCCAGTGGCTACACCTTC; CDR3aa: CASSLYTGVGGPSGYTF
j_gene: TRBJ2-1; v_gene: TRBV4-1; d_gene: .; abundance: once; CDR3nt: TGCGCCAGCAGCCAGACCTTAAACAGGGTTTCTCTAAATGAGCAGTTCTTC; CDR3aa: CASSQTLNRVSLNEQFF
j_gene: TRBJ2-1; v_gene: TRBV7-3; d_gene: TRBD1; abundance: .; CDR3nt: TGTGCCAGCAGTTCCCCGGGCCAGGGGGCAGGGGGCTCCTACAATGAGCAGTTCTTC; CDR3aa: CASSSPGQGAGGSYNEQFF
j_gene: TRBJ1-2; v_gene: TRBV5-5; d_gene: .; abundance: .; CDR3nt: TGTGCCAGCAGTTGGGGGGAAATCGGTGGCTACACCTTC; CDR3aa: CASSWGEIGGYTF
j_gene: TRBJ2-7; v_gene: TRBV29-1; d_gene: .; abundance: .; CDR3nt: TGCAGCGTTGAATCTCGGCGGAGAGGAACCCTTTTAACTTACGAGCAGTACTTC; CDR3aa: CSVESRRRGTLLTYEQYF
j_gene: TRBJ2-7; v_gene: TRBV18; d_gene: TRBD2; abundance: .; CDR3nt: TGTGCCAGCTCACCACAGCGGGAGTCCTCCTACGAGCAGTACTTC; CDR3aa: CASSPQRESSYEQYF
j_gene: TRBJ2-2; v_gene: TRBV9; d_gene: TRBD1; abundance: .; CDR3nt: TGTGCCAGCAGCGTCTGGAGTGGGACAGGGGTGGTCGGGGAGCTGTTTTTT; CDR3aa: CASSVWSGTGVVGELFF
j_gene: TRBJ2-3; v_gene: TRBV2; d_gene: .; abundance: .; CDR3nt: TGTGCCAGCAGTGATTCTGGAGTCGATACGCAGTATTTT; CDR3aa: CASSDSGVDTQYF
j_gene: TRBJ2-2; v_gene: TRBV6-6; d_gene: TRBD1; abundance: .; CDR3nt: TGTGCCAGCAGAGGGACAGGGAGCACCGGGGAGCTGTTTTTT; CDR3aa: CASRGTGSTGELFF
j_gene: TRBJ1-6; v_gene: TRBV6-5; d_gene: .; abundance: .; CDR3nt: TGTGCCAGCAGCGTCCGGGATTCACCCCTCCACTTT; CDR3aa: CASSVRDSPLHF
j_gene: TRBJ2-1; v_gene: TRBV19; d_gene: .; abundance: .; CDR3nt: TGTGCCAGTAGTATAGTTGCGGAGGGGTATAGGAATGAGCAGTTCTTC; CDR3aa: CASSIVAEGYRNEQFF
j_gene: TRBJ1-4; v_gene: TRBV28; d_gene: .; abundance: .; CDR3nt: TGTGCCAGCCTCCTGGGGGGGAGTAGAACTAATGAAAAACTGTTTTTT; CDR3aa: CASLLGGSRTNEKLFF
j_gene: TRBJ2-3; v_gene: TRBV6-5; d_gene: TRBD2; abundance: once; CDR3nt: TGTGCCAGCAGTTTTTCCCTAGCGGGAGAGACAGATACGCAGTATTTT; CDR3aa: CASSFSLAGETDTQYF
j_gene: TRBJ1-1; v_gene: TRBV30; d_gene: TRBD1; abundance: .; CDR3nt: TGTGCCTGGACCCCTCGCCGGGACAGGGGGCTAACTGAAGCTTTCTTT; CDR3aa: CAWTPRRDRGLTEAFF
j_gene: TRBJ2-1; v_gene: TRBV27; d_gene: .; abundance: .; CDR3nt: TGTGCCAGCAGTTTAAGGTGGGACAAGGCTAACGGGGAGCAGTTCTTC; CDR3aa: CASSLRWDKANGEQFF
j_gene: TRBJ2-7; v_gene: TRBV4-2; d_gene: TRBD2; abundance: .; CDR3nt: TGTGCCAGCAGCCTGGGACTAGCCTCCTACGAGCAGTACTTC; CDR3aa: CASSLGLASYEQYF
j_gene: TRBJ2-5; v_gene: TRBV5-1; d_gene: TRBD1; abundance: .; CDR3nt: TGCGCCAGCAGCTTCCGGGACAGCCAAGAGACCCAGTACTTC; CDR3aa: CASSFRDSQETQYF
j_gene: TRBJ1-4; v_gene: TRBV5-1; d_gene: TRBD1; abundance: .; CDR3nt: TGCGCCAGCAGGTATCGAACAGGGGGCGCCGACCTTAGTAATGAAAAACTGTTTTTT; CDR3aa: CASRYRTGGADLSNEKLFF
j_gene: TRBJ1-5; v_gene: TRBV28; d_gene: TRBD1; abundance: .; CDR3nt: TGTGCCAGCAGTAGGACAGGGGATGGTAATCAGCCCCAGCATTTT; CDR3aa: CASSRTGDGNQPQHF
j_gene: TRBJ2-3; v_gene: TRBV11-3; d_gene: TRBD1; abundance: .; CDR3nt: TGTGCCAGCAGACCGGACAGGTTGGATACGCAGTATTTT; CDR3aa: CASRPDRLDTQYF
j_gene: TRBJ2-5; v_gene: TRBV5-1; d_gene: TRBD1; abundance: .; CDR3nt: TGCGCCAGCATGACGGACAGGGGTAAAGAGACCCAGTACTTC; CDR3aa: CASMTDRGKETQYF
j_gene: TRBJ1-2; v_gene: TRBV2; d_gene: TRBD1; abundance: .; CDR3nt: TGTGCCAGCAGAAGGGACAGCAAAGGCGGCTACACCTTC; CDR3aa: CASRRDSKGGYTF
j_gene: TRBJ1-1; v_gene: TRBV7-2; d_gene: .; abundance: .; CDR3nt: TGTGCCAGCAGCTTAGTCCCAGTTAGCGTGACTGAAGCTTTCTTT; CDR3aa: CASSLVPVSVTEAFF
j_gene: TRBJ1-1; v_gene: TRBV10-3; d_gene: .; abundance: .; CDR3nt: TGTGCCATCAGCTGGGGGGATTTGACTGAAGCTTTCTTT; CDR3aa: CAISWGDLTEAFF
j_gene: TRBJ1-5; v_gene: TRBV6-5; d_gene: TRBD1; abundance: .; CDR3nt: TGTGCCAGCAAAGAGACAGGGGTTTCAAATCAGCCCCAGCATTTT; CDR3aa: CASKETGVSNQPQHF